Sequencing of this T cell receptor (beta chain) was carried out in a study of T cells in Graves' hyperthyroidism and ophthalmopathy. Findings and limits, study-wide: With a median lead of approximately six months before onset, the model predicted ophthalmopathy.

CDR1 LGHNT and CDR2 FRNRAP come from the germline V gene. Trimming removed 6 bases from V and 8 bases from J, with 24 bases in between. This CDR3 is 16 amino acids long. Regions amplified from RNA transcripts were the TCR beta CDR3 regions. The TCR CDR3 was amplified in a first-round RT-PCR using the HTBI primer set. Each CDR3 protein is one row after TCRdb ran MiXCR on the multiplex PCR reads. Counted here are about 59,000 distinct CDR3 sequences, about 53% occurring once; the ten biggest clones make up roughly 3.3%. Orbital computed tomography and thyroid ultrasound, together with serum TRAb and thyroxine and clinical symptoms, were used for diagnoses. PBMCs stemmed from approximately 10 ml fresh peripheral blood. This clonotype has at least ten counts. The target antigen is unknown.

The sequenced material came from blood. The chain carries TRBV12-5 and TRBJ2-3, with D perhaps TRBD1 or TRBD2 (6 bases each). The clonotype originates from a woman aged 55-75 years with Graves' ophthalmopathy. The CDR3 sequence: CASGNGAGWGPVTQYF. The DNA for the CDR3 is TGTGCTAGTGGCAACGGGGCGGGGTGGGGGCCGGTTACGCAGTATTTT.